Listed here is a single T cell receptor (beta chain). Its antigen is unknown. A universal primer site came from template switching; cDNA carried unique molecular identifiers. A single record per CDR3 protein comes from TCRdb applying MiXCR to the 5' RACE reads. The profile covers about 240,000 distinct CDR3 sequences, with more than 9% appearing a single time and about a tenth taken by the ten largest. The data derive from a study of identical twins. Study results and limitations: Diverse VJ usage suggested most zero-insertion clonotypes were not invariant T cells. Out-of-frame alpha sequences common to twins exhibited an excess of low generation probability.

Trimming left V 7 bases short and J 5 bases short, with 9 bases between. CDR1 MNHNS and CDR2 SASEGT come from the germline V gene. The CDR3 is 12 residues long. This TCR came from a man between 45 and 60 years old in good health. The chain carries TRBV6-1 and TRBJ1-5, with D hard to call. Sequenced input: memory T cells sorted from blood. The CDR3 is CASTFSDQPQHF. CDR3 sequence (DNA): TGTGCCAGCACGTTCAGCGATCAGCCCCAGCATTTT.